Included here is one TCR beta chain sequence, with context. The antigen is undetermined. Each Susac syndrome patient had definite or probable disease by recently defined criteria. This sample was included in a study of CD8 T cells in Susac syndrome. For the study at large: The Susac syndrome patients were therapy-naive, on corticosteroids, or on intravenous immunoglobulin alone at blood draw.

Whole-study findings and limits: The CD4+ T cell repertoires, which came from Susac syndrome patients, showed no sign of clonal expansion.

RNA, at about 0.5 to 1 ug, was reverse transcribed with random hexamers. With immunoSEQ multiplex PCR, TCR beta CDR3 was amplified across 54 Vbeta and 13 Jbeta. TCRdb reprocessed the immunoSEQ multiplex PCR reads with MiXCR, giving one entry per CDR3 protein. The data contain tens of thousands of distinct CDR3 sequences, about 94% of them singletons. Trimming stripped 8 bases from V and 5 bases from J, with 13 bases between. CDR1 MNHNY and CDR2 SVGAGI come from the germline V gene (reference sequence). The CDR3 length is 13 residues. The receptor was isolated from a human donor with Susac syndrome. Material for sequencing was CD4+ T cells from PBMCs. The chain links TRBV6-6 to TRBJ2-4; D tentatively reads TRBD1 or TRBD2 (5 bases each). The CDR3 bases are TGTGCCAGCGAGGGGTTCGGGGAAAACATTCAGTACTTC. Residues: CASEGFGENIQYF.